This T cell receptor beta chain was recorded in a study of neoadjuvant anti-PD-1 for oral cavity cancer. CDR1 is SNHLY and CDR2 is FYNNEI in the germline V gene. Losses at the gene ends were 5 bases for V and 1 base for J; bases not matched to a gene: 5. The CDR3 has 16 amino acids. PBMC libraries mostly used around 460 ng of input genomic DNA, with six replicates per sample. Sequencing was performed with immunoSEQ multiplex PCR; in TCRdb, only in-frame clones are kept and a portion is missing. The table lists around 81,000 clones, 70% to 85% of them singletons. No culture or expansion preceded analysis of these blood cells. Whole-study findings and limits: Higher pretreatment blood Treg/Th17 ratios correlated with higher pretreatment blood and lower post-treatment tumor TCRbeta clonality. Post-nivolumab, blood T cell clonality was significantly elevated in non-responders.

Comment on this clone: The antigen remains unidentified.

Sequences were derived from PBMCs, sampled before nivolumab (anti-PD-1) treatment. The sequence derives from a person aged 35-79 years with oral cavity squamous cell carcinoma. The V gene is TRBV2, the J gene TRBJ1-4, with 9 bases matching TRBD1. DNA for the CDR3: TGTGCCAGCAGTACGGGACAGGGAGTAACTAATGAAAAACTGTTTTTT. Its translation: CASSTGQGVTNEKLFF.